These 15 T cell receptor beta chains originate from one sample sequenced in a study of blood T cell repertoires in COVID-19. The assay was immunoSEQ multiplex PCR, and TCRdb's table has in-frame clones only and misses some. The repertoire holds approximately 270,000 clones, with about nine tenths as singletons. What was sequenced was peripheral blood. Receptor source: a man aged 50 to 60 with acute or convalescent COVID-19.

This sequence joins TRBV12-3 or TRBV12-4 and TRBJ2-7; tentatively, D is TRBD1 (7 bases). The CDR3 spans 12 residues. Trimming pared 7 bases from V and 9 bases from J, leaving 16 bases between. The CDR3 protein is CASIGRGVAQYF. The CDR3 DNA sequence: TGTGCCAGCATCGGCAGGGGGGTGGCGCAGTACTTC.

The rearrangement links TRBV6-5 to TRBJ1-2; the match to TRBD1 covers 7 bases. The CDR3 extends over 12 amino acids. V lost 7 bases, J lost 8 bases, and 7 bases stayed unmatched. In germline, CDR1 is MNHEY, CDR2 SVGAGI. The CDR3: CASNTRGHGYTF. The DNA for the CDR3 is TGTGCCAGCAATACAAGGGGGCACGGCTACACCTTC.

This clone appeared once. The gene calls are TRBV6-6 and TRBJ2-7, with 7 bases aligning to TRBD2. V lost 11 bases and J lost 0; bases outside the gene matches: 7. This CDR3 spans 13 amino acids. In germline, CDR1 is MNHNY, CDR2 SVGAGI (reference sequence). The CDR3 loop reads CAAGRGFSYEQYF. In DNA, the CDR3 is TGTGCCGCGGGGAGGGGATTCTCCTACGAGCAGTACTTC.

The chain uses TRBV5-1 and TRBJ2-5; D is unresolved. This CDR3 is 11 amino acids long. In germline, CDR1 is SGHRS, CDR2 YFSETQ. Trimming stripped 6 bases from V and 5 bases from J, with 8 bases between. CDR3 in amino acids: CASMELETQYF. The CDR3 nucleotides read TGCGCCAGCATGGAGTTGGAGACCCAGTACTTC.

V gene TRBV6-9 combines with J gene TRBJ2-7, with no clear D. Trimming took off 11 bases at V and 4 bases at J, with 9 bases between the two ends. The CDR3 has 10 amino acids. The germline V gene encodes CDR1 MNHGY and CDR2 SVAAGI. As DNA, the CDR3 is TGTGCCTCCCCTCTTTACGAGCAGTACTTC. Its protein product is CASPLYEQYF.

This clone is a singleton in its sample. The chain links TRBV6-5 to TRBJ2-2; D is possibly TRBD2 (5 bases). The CDR3 spans 15 residues. V lost 2 bases, J lost 4 bases, and 11 bases lay in between. Germline CDR1 and CDR2: MNHEY and SVGAGI. CDR3 residues: CASSYGRGGTGELFF. For the CDR3, the DNA is TGTGCCAGCAGTTACGGGAGAGGTGGCACCGGGGAGCTGTTTTTT.

The chain joins TRBV19 to TRBJ1-3, with D uncertain. Looked up from germline, CDR1 is LNHDA and CDR2 is SQIVND (reference sequence). The ends were cut back, 4 bases at V and 2 bases at J, with 9 bases in the middle. There are 14 residues in the CDR3. The CDR3 sequence: CASSTPGPGNTIYF. DNA of the CDR3: TGTGCCAGTAGTACACCGGGTCCTGGAAACACCATATATTTT.

The rearrangement links TRBV30 to TRBJ2-1, with D possibly TRBD1 on 7 matching bases. The CDR3 has 15 amino acids. V was shortened by 0 bases and J by 4 bases, with 13 bases between the two germline ends. Germline V lookup: CDR1 GTSNPN, CDR2 SVGIG (reference sequence). The DNA of the CDR3 is TGTGCCTGGAGTGTAGGAGGGGGCGTATACAATGAGCAGTTCTTC. It yields the protein CAWSVGGGVYNEQFF.

As DNA, the CDR3 is TGTGCCAGCACGCTGACAGGGGCCTACGAGCAGTACTTC. It is translated as CASTLTGAYEQYF. The V call is TRBV7-9, the J call TRBJ2-7, with TRBD1 matching 8 bases. CDR3 size: 13 residues. Germline V CDR1 and CDR2: SEHNR, FQNEAQ (reference sequence). J was trimmed by 2 bases and V by 7 bases; bases with no gene match: 4.

The rearrangement joins TRBV4-2 to TRBJ1-4; D may be TRBD1 (6 bases). Germline V gives CDR1 LGHNA, CDR2 YNFKEQ. The CDR3 has 18 amino acids. With 2 bases removed from V and 0 bases from J, the gap between germline ends came to 16 bases. CDR3 nucleotides: TGTGCCAGCAGCCAATCCTACAGGGAGGGAGCAACTAATGAAAAACTGTTTTTT. This sequence encodes CASSQSYREGATNEKLFF.

V gene TRBV10-2 combines with J gene TRBJ1-5; a possible D gene is TRBD1 (5 bases). CDR3 length: 14 amino acids. Germline CDR1 and CDR2: WSHSY and SAAADI. V dropped 2 bases and J dropped 7 bases, with 12 bases sitting between them. The CDR3 nucleotides read TGCGCCAGCAGTGAGGGGGGGGTCTGGCAGCCCCAGCATTTT. Translation gives CASSEGGVWQPQHF.

The genes are TRBV25-1 and TRBJ1-4; D is uncertain. Germline CDR1 and CDR2: MGHDK and SYGVNS. The CDR3 length is 13 residues. V was shortened by 8 bases and J by 4 bases, with 11 bases between the two germline ends. The CDR3 sequence is CASREGSNEKLFF. In DNA form, the CDR3 reads TGTGCCAGCCGGGAGGGTAGTAATGAAAAACTGTTTTTT.

This chain connects TRBV10-1 to TRBJ1-1; D remains ambiguous. Germline CDR1 WNHNN, CDR2 SYGVQD (reference sequence). V gave up 5 bases and J gave up 1 base, with 8 bases separating them. This CDR3 region has 13 residues. CDR3 region: CASSSTPNTEAFF. The CDR3 region has the DNA TGCGCCAGCAGTTCCACTCCGAACACTGAAGCTTTCTTT.

The gene calls are TRBV10-1 and TRBJ1-1; perhaps TRBD1 as D (5 bases). V shed 4 bases and J shed 8 bases, with 11 bases lying between them. Germline V gene data show CDR1 as WNHNN and CDR2 as SYGVQD (reference sequence). The CDR3 consists of 12 residues. CDR3 sequence: CASSVSKGEAFF. CDR3 nucleotide sequence: TGCGCCAGCAGTGTTTCCAAGGGGGAAGCTTTCTTT.

This clone was recorded a few times. The chain couples TRBV19 to TRBJ2-1, with 11 bases that match TRBD1. After removal of 1 base from V and 0 bases from J, the junction contained 2 bases not matched to a gene. Germline CDR1 LNHDA, CDR2 SQIVND (reference sequence). The CDR3 runs to 17 residues. CDR3 loop: CASSIGTGGASYNEQFF. The CDR3 bases are TGTGCCAGTAGTATAGGGACAGGGGGCGCCTCCTACAATGAGCAGTTCTTC.